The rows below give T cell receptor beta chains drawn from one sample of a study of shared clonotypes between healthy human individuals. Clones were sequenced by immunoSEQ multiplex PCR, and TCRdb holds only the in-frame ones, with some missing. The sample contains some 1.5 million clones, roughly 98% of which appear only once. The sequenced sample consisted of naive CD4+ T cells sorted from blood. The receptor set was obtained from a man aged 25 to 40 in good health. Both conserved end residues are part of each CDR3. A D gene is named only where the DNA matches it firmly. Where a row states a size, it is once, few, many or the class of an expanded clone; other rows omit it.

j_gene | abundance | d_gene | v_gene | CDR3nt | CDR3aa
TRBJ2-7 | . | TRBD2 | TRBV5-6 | TGTGCCAGCAGCTCATTTATACTGCTAGCGGGAGGGCTTGAGCAGTACTTC | CASSSFILLAGGLEQYF
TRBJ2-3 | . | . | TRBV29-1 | TGCAGCGTTGCTTTGGGAGCTGGCACAGATACGCAGTATTTT | CSVALGAGTDTQYF
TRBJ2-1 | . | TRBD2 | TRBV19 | TGTGCCAGTAGTATTGGGACTAGCGGGAATGAGCAGTTCTTC | CASSIGTSGNEQFF
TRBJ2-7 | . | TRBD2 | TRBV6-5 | TGTGCCAGCAGGCGGGGGGGCTCCTACGAGCAGTACTTC | CASRRGGSYEQYF
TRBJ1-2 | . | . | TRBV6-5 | TGTGCCAGCAGCCAAGGGCTTGGGGGAGCCCCGGGAACCTTC | CASSQGLGGAPGTF
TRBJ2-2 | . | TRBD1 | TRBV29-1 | TGCAGCGGGAAGGTAGAGGGGGCGCGCACCGGGGAGCTGTTTTTT | CSGKVEGARTGELFF
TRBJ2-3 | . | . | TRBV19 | TGTGCCAGTAGTAGGGAAGATACGCAGTATTTT | CASSREDTQYF
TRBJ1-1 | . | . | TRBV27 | TGTGCCAGCAGTTTATTTCGGTCCATGAACACTGAAGCTTTCTTT | CASSLFRSMNTEAFF
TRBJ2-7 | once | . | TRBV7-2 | TGTGCCAGCAGCCCCCAGGGTGACGAGCAGTACTTC | CASSPQGDEQYF
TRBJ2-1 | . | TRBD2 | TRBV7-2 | TGTGCCAGCAGCGCGAAGTTACTAGCGGGAGATGAGCAGTTCTTC | CASSAKLLAGDEQFF
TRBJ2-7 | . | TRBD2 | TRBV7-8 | TGTGCCAGCAGCCCGACTAGCACCGGCTCCTACGAGCAGTACTTC | CASSPTSTGSYEQYF
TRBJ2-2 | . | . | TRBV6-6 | TGTGCCAGCACCAAGGGCAGGGGGAACACCGGGGAGCTGTTTTTT | CASTKGRGNTGELFF
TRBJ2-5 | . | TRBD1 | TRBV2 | TGTGCCAGCAGGGCTACCGGGACAGGGCTAATTACAGAGACCCAGTACTTC | CASRATGTGLITETQYF
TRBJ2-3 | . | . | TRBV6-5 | TGTGCCAGCAGTTACGAGGGACTCTTCACAGATACGCAGTATTTT | CASSYEGLFTDTQYF
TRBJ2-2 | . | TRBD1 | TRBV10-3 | TGTGCCATCGCGCAGACAGGGCCCTCGGCGACCGGGGAGCTGTTTTTT | CAIAQTGPSATGELFF
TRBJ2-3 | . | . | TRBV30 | TGTGCCTGGAGTCCGGGGAGGACAGATACGCAGTATTTT | CAWSPGRTDTQYF
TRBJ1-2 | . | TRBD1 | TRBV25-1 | TGTGCCAGCAGTGCCCGACAGGGGGCCCTCTATGGCTACACCTTC | CASSARQGALYGYTF
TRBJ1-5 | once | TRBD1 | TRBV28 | TGTGCCAGCAGGAACCGGGACAGGGAAACTCAGCCCCAGCATTTT | CASRNRDRETQPQHF
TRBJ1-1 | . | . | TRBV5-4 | TGTGCCAGCAGCTTGGGGGCGGGGTCACGGTCGGCTTTCTTT | CASSLGAGSRSAFF
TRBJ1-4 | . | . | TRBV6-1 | TGTGCCAGCAGTTCCCGACCGGGTGTAGGTGAAAAACTGTTTTTT | CASSSRPGVGEKLFF
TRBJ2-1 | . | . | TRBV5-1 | TGCGCCAGCAGCTTGAGTAGCTACTACAATGAGCAGTTCTTC | CASSLSSYYNEQFF
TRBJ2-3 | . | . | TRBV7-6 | TGTGCCAGCAGCTTAGGAGGGCCCATTTCCCACACGGATACGCAGTATTTT | CASSLGGPISHTDTQYF
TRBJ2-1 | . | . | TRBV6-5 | TGTGCCAGCAGTTACACCGGTGAGCAGTTCTTC | CASSYTGEQFF
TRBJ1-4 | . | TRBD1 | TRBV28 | TGTGCCAGCAGTCTACAGGGGGCCGATGAAAAACTGTTTTTT | CASSLQGADEKLFF
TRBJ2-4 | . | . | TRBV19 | TGTGCCAGTAGTATCGGAACTGGACCAAACATTCAGTACTTC | CASSIGTGPNIQYF
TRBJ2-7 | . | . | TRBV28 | TGTGCCAGCACCAGACAGTATCACGAGCAGTACTTC | CASTRQYHEQYF
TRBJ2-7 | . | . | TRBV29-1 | TGCAGCGTTGTAAGGGGCCTTGAGCAGTACTTC | CSVVRGLEQYF
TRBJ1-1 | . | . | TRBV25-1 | TGTGCCAGCAGTGAATACTACGACAGCTTGAACACTGAAGCTTTCTTT | CASSEYYDSLNTEAFF
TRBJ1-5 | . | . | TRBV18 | TGTGCCAGCTCCGAGACAGGATCCCATAGCAATCAGCCCCAGCATTTT | CASSETGSHSNQPQHF
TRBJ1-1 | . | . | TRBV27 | TGTGCCAGCAGTACCACGAGCACAGGGCGGGCTGAAGCTTTCTTT | CASSTTSTGRAEAFF
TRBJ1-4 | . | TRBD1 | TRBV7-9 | TGTGCCAGCAGCTTAGCGACAGGGGAGACTAATGAAAAACTGTTTTTT | CASSLATGETNEKLFF
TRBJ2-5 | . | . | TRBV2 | TGTGCCAGCAGTGGGGAAGGAGAGACCCAGTACTTC | CASSGEGETQYF
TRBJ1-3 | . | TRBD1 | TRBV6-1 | TGTGCCAGCAAGGGGGCCAACACCATATATTTT | CASKGANTIYF
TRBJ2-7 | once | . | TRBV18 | TGTGCCAGCTCACCTCTCGCCGTTGGGACCTCCTACGAGCAGTACTTC | CASSPLAVGTSYEQYF
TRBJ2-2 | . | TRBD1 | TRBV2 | TGTGCCAGCAGGGAACAGGGGGTGGACACCGGGGAGCTGTTTTTT | CASREQGVDTGELFF
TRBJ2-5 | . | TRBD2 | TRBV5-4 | TGTGCCAGCAGCTCGGGAGGAGGGATCCAAGAGACCCAGTACTTC | CASSSGGGIQETQYF
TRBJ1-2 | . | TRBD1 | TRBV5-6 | TGTGCCAGCAGCCGACAGGGGAGGGACTATGGCTACACCTTC | CASSRQGRDYGYTF
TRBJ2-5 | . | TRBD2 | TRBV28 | TGTGCCAGCAGTTCCCCGCGGGAGGGCCGGGAGACCCAGTACTTC | CASSSPREGRETQYF
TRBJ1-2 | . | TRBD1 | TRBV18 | TGTGCCAGCTCCCGGACAGGGACGGGCTACACCTTC | CASSRTGTGYTF
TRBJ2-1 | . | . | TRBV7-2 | TGTGCCAGCAGCACAGTCGGCCGGAATGAGCAGTTCTTC | CASSTVGRNEQFF
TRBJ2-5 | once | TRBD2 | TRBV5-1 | TGCGCCAGCAGCCTCGGACTAGCGGGAACTTTGTGGGAGACCCAGTACTTC | CASSLGLAGTLWETQYF
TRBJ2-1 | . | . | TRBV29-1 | TGCAGCGTTGAGGGGGGGCGGGTACCCTACAATGAGCAGTTCTTC | CSVEGGRVPYNEQFF
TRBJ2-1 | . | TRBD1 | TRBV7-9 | TGTGCCAGCAGCTTAGAACCCAGGGGGCTTATTGAGCAGTTCTTC | CASSLEPRGLIEQFF
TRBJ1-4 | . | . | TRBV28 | TGTGCCAGCAGTTCTCCCCAGGGACTGAGTGAAAAACTGTTTTTT | CASSSPQGLSEKLFF
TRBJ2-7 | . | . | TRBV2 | TGTGCCAGCAGGAACAGTCGAGGAGCGGCCACCTACGAGCAGTACTTC | CASRNSRGAATYEQYF
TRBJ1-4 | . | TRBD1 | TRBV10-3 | TGTGCCATCAGTGATCTCGACAGGGGAATAGGAAAACTGTTTTTT | CAISDLDRGIGKLFF
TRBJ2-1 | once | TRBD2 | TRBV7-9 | TGTGCCAGCAGCTTAGTTAGGACTAGAGGGCCCAGGGATGAGCAGTTCTTC | CASSLVRTRGPRDEQFF